This T cell receptor beta chain comes out of a study of T cell changes during pregnancy in multiple sclerosis. The assay was immunoSEQ multiplex PCR, and TCRdb's table has in-frame clones only and misses some. This table has nearly 110,000 clones, more than 80% appearing once. The CDR3 length is 17 residues. Sample: peripheral blood, taken before pregnancy. The clonotype originates from a female donor with multiple sclerosis, enrolled in a pregnancy study. The chain combines TRBV21-1 with TRBJ1-5; TRBD1 reflects the table's D call only, with no check against the DNA. TRBV21-1 is a pseudogene segment. This CDR3 reads CASSSQLGQVINQPQHF. In DNA, the CDR3 is TGTGCCAGCAGCTCCCAGTTGGGACAGGTGATCAATCAGCCCCAGCATTTT.